This TCR beta chain originates from a study of T cells after yellow fever vaccination. Ten or more counts support this clonotype. The antigen remains undetermined. An end of the junction does not agree with germline; a read error may underlie this. Production of TCR cDNA was by 5'RACE template switching, which also added a universal primer site and UMIs. In TCRdb, the 5' RACE reads were re-called with MiXCR into one record per CDR3 protein. The sample consists of 100,000 to 150,000 distinct CDR3 sequences, under 8.5% of them appearing once. The study's findings and limits: Weaker, the secondary response had a peak occurring faster, on day 5 versus 15.

This receptor was identified in a man aged 18 to 29 who received the YFV17D yellow fever vaccine. The input for sequencing was CD4+ T cells sorted from PBMCs, taken around 10 days after the first yellow fever vaccination.

The CDR3 DNA follows: TGCGCCAGCAGCTTGGATCTAGCGGATCTAAACTTC. Translation: CASSLDLADLNF. The chain couples TRBV5-1 to TRBJ2-5, with 7 positions matching TRBD2. In germline, CDR1 is SGHRS, CDR2 YFSETQ. The CDR3 extends over 12 amino acids.